The 12 T cell receptor beta chains below all came from one sample that was sequenced in a study of T cells after yellow fever vaccination. TCRdb re-derived calls from the 5' RACE reads in MiXCR, one entry per CDR3 protein. The sample lists over 110,000 distinct CDR3 sequences; around 7.7% were seen once. The source was CD4+ T cells sorted from PBMCs, collected 5 days after the yellow fever booster vaccination. The source of these receptors is a man younger than 45 who received the YFV17D yellow fever vaccine.

V gene TRBV5-5 combines with J gene TRBJ2-5, with a possible D match to TRBD2 (6 bases). Per the germline V gene, CDR1 is SGHKS and CDR2 is YYEKEE (reference sequence). The CDR3 is 15 residues long. The germline V and J ends were trimmed by 2 bases and 5 bases, with 16 bases remaining between them. The CDR3 loop reads CASSFTGDPRETQYF. CDR3 nucleotide sequence: TGTGCCAGCAGCTTTACGGGAGACCCCAGGGAGACCCAGTACTTC.

This clonotype was detected ten times or more. The gene calls are TRBV4-3 and TRBJ2-1; 7 bases match TRBD1. This CDR3 spans 15 amino acids. CDR1 is LGHNA and CDR2 is YSLEER in the germline V gene. V was clipped by 1 base and J by 3 bases; unmatched bases: 3. The chain's CDR3 is CASSQGQGHYNEQFF. In DNA form, the CDR3 reads TGCGCCAGCAGCCAAGGACAGGGTCACTACAATGAGCAGTTCTTC.

About this clonotype itself: Given a much more abundant clone one base away, this may be a read error. Here the CDR3 reads CASNQGVDEQFF. For the CDR3, the DNA is TGTGCCAGCAACCAAGGTGTCGATGAGCAGTTCTTC. The chain couples TRBV3-1 to TRBJ2-1; no reliable D call. Per germline, CDR1 LGHDT and CDR2 YNNKEL (reference sequence). CDR3 size: 12 residues.

This clonotype was seen repeatedly, ten times or more. The chain joins TRBV7-3 to TRBJ2-1; maybe TRBD2 (5 bases). The CDR3 extends over 11 amino acids. CDR1 and CDR2 from the germline V gene are SGHTA and FQGTGA. V lost 8 bases to trimming and J lost 7 bases, with 9 bases between them. The CDR3 loop is CASFGGNEQFF. Written as DNA, the CDR3 is TGTGCCAGCTTCGGCGGGAATGAGCAGTTCTTC.

In this sample, this clonotype turned up many times. The chain recombines TRBV9 with TRBJ2-5; D gene ambiguous. The CDR3 runs 15 residues. Trimming took 1 base from V and 2 from J, leaving 12 bases between them. In germline, CDR1 is SGDLS, CDR2 YYNGEE. The CDR3 spells CASSVSVHHQETQYF. CDR3 nucleotides: TGTGCCAGCAGCGTATCTGTACATCATCAAGAGACCCAGTACTTC.

In this sample, this clonotype turned up a few times. The chain joins TRBV11-2 to TRBJ2-3, with 7 bases lining up with TRBD2. Unmatched junction bases numbered 9, after V lost 3 bases and J lost 0 bases. This CDR3 spans 17 amino acids. Germline V gene data show CDR1 as SGHAT and CDR2 as FQNNGV. In nucleotides, the CDR3 is TGTGCCAGCAGCTTCGATGGGGGGGGAATAAGCACAGATACGCAGTATTTT. Amino acid sequence: CASSFDGGGISTDTQYF. The full variable domain, completed using reference TRBV11-2 and TRBJ2-3, is EAGVAQSPRYKIIEKRQSVAFWCNPISGHATLYWYQQILGQGPKLLIQFQNNGVVDDSQLPKDRFSAERLKGVDSTLKIQPAKLEDSAVYLCASSFDGGGISTDTQYFGPGTRLTVL.

This clonotype was observed many times. The chain has TRBV24-1 and TRBJ2-5, with D hard to call. Germline assignment: CDR1 KGHDR and CDR2 SFDVKD. The V gene lost 2 bases and the J gene lost 1 base, with 1 base spanning the gap. The length of the CDR3 is 12 residues. The chain's CDR3 is CATSDSQETQYF. The DNA for the CDR3 is TGTGCCACCAGTGATTCCCAAGAGACCCAGTACTTC.

This clonotype was seen at least ten times. The chain combines TRBV29-1 with TRBJ1-1, with D possibly being TRBD1 (5 bases). The CDR3 loop spans 13 amino acids. Germline assignment: CDR1 SQVTM and CDR2 ANQGSEA. V was cut by 5 bases and J by 6 bases, with 16 bases left in between. CDR3 loop: CSVFREVLSEAFF. DNA for the CDR3: TGCAGCGTTTTCAGGGAAGTTTTATCTGAAGCTTTCTTT.

In its sample, this clonotype was seen many times. The chain has TRBV27 and TRBJ2-1; D may be TRBD1 or TRBD2 (5 bases each). CDR3 length: 14 residues. Looked up from germline, CDR1 is MNHEY and CDR2 is SMNVEV (reference sequence). Trimming took off 7 bases at V and 0 bases at J, with 10 bases between the two ends. The CDR3 is CASIGARSYNEQFF. CDR3 nucleotide sequence: TGTGCCAGCATCGGGGCCCGCTCCTACAATGAGCAGTTCTTC.

Many counts were recorded for this clonotype. V and J are TRBV5-4 and TRBJ2-5, with TRBD1 matching 8 bases. The trim removed 2 bases at V and 5 bases at J, leaving 11 bases unmatched. Germline V gene lookup returns CDR1 SGHNT and CDR2 YYREEE (reference sequence). There are 16 residues in the CDR3. The CDR3 DNA sequence: TGTGCCAGCAGCTTCCCCGGGGAGACAGGGGCTGAGACCCAGTACTTC. Protein: CASSFPGETGAETQYF. The variable domain in full, with the rest retrieved from reference TRBV5-4 and TRBJ2-5, is ETGVTQSPTHLIKTRGQQVTLRCSSQSGHNTVSWYQQALGQGPQFIFQYYREEENGRGNFPPRFSGLQFPNYSSELNVNALELDDSALYLCASSFPGETGAETQYFGPGTRLLVL.

This clonotype was counted ten times or more. The chain carries TRBV20-1 and TRBJ2-1; TRBD2 might be the D (6 bases). CDR1 and CDR2 (germline): DFQATT, SNEGSKA (reference sequence). Trimming stripped 0 bases from V and 9 bases from J, with 9 bases between. CDR3 length: 12 residues. The CDR3 loop is CSARDDGGEQFF. DNA of the CDR3: TGCAGTGCTAGAGATGACGGGGGTGAGCAGTTCTTC.

This clonotype was found many times. V and J are TRBV5-1 and TRBJ2-3; D is undetermined. The V end lost 2 bases, the J end lost 2 bases, and 12 bases lay between the germline ends. Per germline, CDR1 SGHRS and CDR2 YFSETQ. CDR3 size: 15 residues. This chain's CDR3 is CASSFLGLNTDTQYF. The CDR3, as DNA: TGCGCCAGCAGCTTTTTAGGTTTAAACACAGATACGCAGTATTTT. The full variable domain, with the rest looked up from reference TRBV5-1 and TRBJ2-3, is KAGVTQTPRYLIKTRGQQVTLSCSPISGHRSVSWYQQTPGQGLQFLFEYFSETQRNKGNFPGRFSGRQFSNSRSEMNVSTLELGDSALYLCASSFLGLNTDTQYFGPGTRLTVL.